This TCR beta chain was recovered during a study of T cells in Graves' hyperthyroidism and ophthalmopathy. The source material, RNA transcripts, was used to amplify TCR beta CDR3 regions. The HTBI primer set was used in a first-round RT-PCR of the TCR CDR3. TCRdb re-analysed the multiplex PCR reads in MiXCR, keeping a single row per CDR3 protein. The sample records around 300,000 distinct CDR3 sequences, around 14% being singletons. This clonotype was counted ten times or more. Each diagnosis was grounded in clinical symptoms, serum thyroxine and TRAb, thyroid ultrasound, and orbital computed tomography. The V gene's germline CDR1 is SEHNR and CDR2 FQNEAQ (reference sequence). V gave up 2 bases and J gave up 9 bases, with 8 bases separating them. The CDR3 contains 12 residues.

The sample taken for sequencing was blood. This sequence joins TRBV7-9 and TRBJ2-1, with D perhaps assigned TRBD1 or TRBD2 (5 bases each). The TCR comes from a woman in her 30s with Graves' hyperthyroidism. The CDR3 here is CASSLLGTEQFF. The DNA for the CDR3 is TGTGCCAGCAGCTTACTGGGGACTGAGCAGTTCTTC. Using reference TRBV7-9 and TRBJ2-1 for the parts outside the CDR3, the full variable domain is DTGVSQNPRHKITKRGQNVTFRCDPISEHNRLYWYRQTLGQGPEFLTYFQNEAQLEKSRLLSDRFSAERPKGSFSTLEIQRTEQGDSAMYLCASSLLGTEQFFGPGTRLTVL.